The rows below give T cell receptor beta chains drawn from one sample of a study of CD4 T cells in relation to SARS-CoV-2 and coronaviruses. These receptors' antigens are unknown. Generated by immunoSEQ multiplex PCR, the TCRdb table keeps only in-frame clones and is missing some. The table records over 20,000 clones, roughly 71% of them present only once. Sequences were obtained from CD4+ T cells from PBMCs, cultured in vitro. All receptors come from a human donor in good health. Each CDR3 is given with its conserved first and last residue. The D gene is left open where the match is weak. Clone size appears in some rows only: once, few, many, or a class for an expanded clone.

D	V	J	size	DNA	CDR3
.	TRBV5-6	TRBJ2-5	.	TGTGCCAGCAGCTTAGCGAGAGGGGGGGGAAGATACCAAGAGACCCAGTACTTC	CASSLARGGGRYQETQYF
TRBD2	TRBV4-1	TRBJ2-4	.	TGCGCCAGCAGCCTCGGACTAGCGGGGGTACTAGCCAAAAACATTCAGTACTTC	CASSLGLAGVLAKNIQYF
TRBD2	TRBV4-3	TRBJ2-3	.	TGCGCCAGCAGCCAAGATCTTGGGACTAGCTCTACGCAGTATTTT	CASSQDLGTSSTQYF
TRBD1	TRBV6-2/TRBV6-3	TRBJ1-1	.	TGTGCCAGCAGTTCCGGACAGGTTATCGATTCGAACACTGAAGCTTTCTTT	CASSSGQVIDSNTEAFF
.	TRBV3-1/TRBV3-2	TRBJ2-3	.	TGTGCCAGCAGCCAAAGTGGGAGGAGCCCAGATACGCAGTATTTT	CASSQSGRSPDTQYF
TRBD2	TRBV6-2/TRBV6-3	TRBJ2-5	.	TGTGCCAGCAGTTGGACTAGCGGGGCTCAAGAGACCCAGTACTTC	CASSWTSGAQETQYF
.	TRBV5-1	TRBJ1-3	few	TGCGCCAGCAGCACGGGACGGGGCCCTTTCTCTGGAAACACCATATATTTT	CASSTGRGPFSGNTIYF
TRBD1	TRBV11-2	TRBJ1-6	.	TGTGCCAGCAGCCCGCGGACAGGGGGGAATTCACCCCTCCACTTT	CASSPRTGGNSPLHF
TRBD1	TRBV30	TRBJ1-2	few	TGTGCCTGGGCTCGGGACAGGTCGCTTAACTATGGCTACACCTTC	CAWARDRSLNYGYTF
TRBD1	TRBV27	TRBJ1-2	.	TGTGCCAGCAGTACCCGACAGGGGGCAGGGGGCTACACCTTC	CASSTRQGAGGYTF
.	TRBV2	TRBJ2-3	.	TGTGCCAGCAGTCACCCTTGGAACTATCTCTCTAGCACAGATACGCAGTATTTT	CASSHPWNYLSSTDTQYF
.	TRBV7-2	TRBJ1-3	once	TGTGCCAGCAGCTTAGCATCAGGGGCTGGAAACACCATATATTTT	CASSLASGAGNTIYF
TRBD2	TRBV10-1	TRBJ2-1	.	TGCGCCAGCAGCCGGGTGGGACTAGCGGACTACAATGAGCAGTTCTTC	CASSRVGLADYNEQFF
TRBD1	TRBV9	TRBJ1-2	few	TGTGCCAGCAGCCGGGACAGGGGTACCTATGGCTACACCTTC	CASSRDRGTYGYTF
.	TRBV7-2	TRBJ1-1	.	TGTGCCAGCAGCTTAGGGGGATTGAAAACTGAAGCTTTCTTT	CASSLGGLKTEAFF
.	TRBV4-3	TRBJ1-2	medium-sized	TGCGCCAGCAGCCAAGTTCGGACAATGGGTCGATACACCTTC	CASSQVRTMGRYTF
.	TRBV30	TRBJ2-5	.	TGTGCCTGGAGCGGGGACTACCAAGAGACCCAGTACTTC	CAWSGDYQETQYF
.	TRBV7-2	TRBJ1-1	.	TGTGCCAGCAGCTTAGCGTTAGGGCGGACGTCTGAAGCTTTCTTT	CASSLALGRTSEAFF
TRBD2	TRBV5-4	TRBJ2-7	.	TGTGCCAGCAGCTTAGCGGGAACGACCTACGAGCAGTACTTC	CASSLAGTTYEQYF
.	TRBV4-3	TRBJ1-5	.	TGCGCCAGCAGCCAAGAACAGGCATTCAATCAGCCCCAGCATTTT	CASSQEQAFNQPQHF
TRBD2	TRBV4-2	TRBJ2-1	.	TGTGCCAGCAGCCAAGAGGAACGGGAGGGTTGGAATGAGCAGTTCTTC	CASSQEEREGWNEQFF
.	TRBV3-1/TRBV3-2	TRBJ2-3	.	TGTGCCAGCAGCCAAGCGGGGGGCACAGATACGCAGTATTTT	CASSQAGGTDTQYF
.	TRBV3-1/TRBV3-2	TRBJ1-4	few	TGTGCCAGCAGCCAAGAAGAAAAACTGTTTTTT	CASSQEEKLFF
TRBD2	TRBV19	TRBJ2-5	.	TGTGCCAGTAGTTTATCCTCGGGACTAGCGGGAGTGGGTAGGGAGACCCAGTACTTC	CASSLSSGLAGVGRETQYF
TRBD2	TRBV7-2	TRBJ2-1	.	TGTGCCAGCAGCTTAGAGGCTAGCGGGGGGGTTGGCAATGAGCAGTTCTTC	CASSLEASGGVGNEQFF
.	TRBV7-6	TRBJ2-7	few	TGTGCCAGCAGCTTAGGCACAGGGCGATCCTACGAGCAGTACTTC	CASSLGTGRSYEQYF
.	TRBV6-1	TRBJ2-4	.	TGTGCCAGCAGTGAAATGGGCGGGGTGGCCAAAAACATTCAGTACTTC	CASSEMGGVAKNIQYF
.	TRBV5-1	TRBJ1-2	.	TGCGCCAGCAGCTTGCAAGTCGGGGGGCATGGCTACACCTTC	CASSLQVGGHGYTF
.	TRBV6-5	TRBJ2-7	.	TGTGCCAGCAGGAGGGACAATACCCGGGACGAGCAGTACTTC	CASRRDNTRDEQYF
TRBD1	TRBV2	TRBJ2-5	.	TGTGCCAGCAGGCCCGACAGGGGTGGCGGGGAGACCCAGTACTTC	CASRPDRGGGETQYF
.	TRBV5-1	TRBJ1-1	.	TGCGCCAGCAGCTTGAACAGGGTTGGCACTGAAGCTTTCTTT	CASSLNRVGTEAFF
.	TRBV19	TRBJ1-3	few	TGTGCCAGTAGTATCGCGGGGGTCACTTCTGGAAACACCATATATTTT	CASSIAGVTSGNTIYF
.	TRBV27	TRBJ2-7	.	TGTGCCAGCAGTTTCTCGGGACATGGAGAGCAGTACTTC	CASSFSGHGEQYF